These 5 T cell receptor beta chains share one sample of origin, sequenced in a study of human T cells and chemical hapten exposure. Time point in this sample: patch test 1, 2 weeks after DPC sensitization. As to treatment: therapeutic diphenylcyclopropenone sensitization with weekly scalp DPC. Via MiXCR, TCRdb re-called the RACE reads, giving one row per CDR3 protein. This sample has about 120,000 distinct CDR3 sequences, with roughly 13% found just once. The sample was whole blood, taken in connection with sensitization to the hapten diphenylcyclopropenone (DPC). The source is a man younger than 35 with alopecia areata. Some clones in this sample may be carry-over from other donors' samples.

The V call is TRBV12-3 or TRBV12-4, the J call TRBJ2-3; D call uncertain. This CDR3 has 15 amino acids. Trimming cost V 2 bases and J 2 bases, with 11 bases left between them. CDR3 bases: TGTGCCAGCAGTTTAATGGGCCAGACCACAGATACGCAGTATTTT. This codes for CASSLMGQTTDTQYF.

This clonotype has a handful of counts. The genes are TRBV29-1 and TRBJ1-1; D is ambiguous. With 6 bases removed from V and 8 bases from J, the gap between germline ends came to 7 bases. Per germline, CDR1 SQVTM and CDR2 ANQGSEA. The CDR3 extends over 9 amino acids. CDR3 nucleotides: TGCAGCGTCGGTCAAGAAGCTTTCTTT. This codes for CSVGQEAFF.

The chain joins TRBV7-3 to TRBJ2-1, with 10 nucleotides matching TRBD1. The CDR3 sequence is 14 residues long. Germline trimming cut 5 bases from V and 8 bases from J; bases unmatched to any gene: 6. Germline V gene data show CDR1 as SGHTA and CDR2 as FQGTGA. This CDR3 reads CASSPGQGNHEQFF. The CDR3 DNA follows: TGTGCCAGCAGCCCGGGACAGGGGAATCATGAGCAGTTCTTC.

DNA for the CDR3: TGCAGTGCTAGACCGGACAGGGGTGTTGTGACCCAGTACTTC. Translation: CSARPDRGVVTQYF. J is TRBJ2-5 and V is TRBV20-1; the match to TRBD1 covers 9 bases. The CDR3 runs 14 residues. V dropped 2 bases and J dropped 7; count of bases not matched to a gene: 8. Germline CDR1 DFQATT, CDR2 SNEGSKA (reference sequence).

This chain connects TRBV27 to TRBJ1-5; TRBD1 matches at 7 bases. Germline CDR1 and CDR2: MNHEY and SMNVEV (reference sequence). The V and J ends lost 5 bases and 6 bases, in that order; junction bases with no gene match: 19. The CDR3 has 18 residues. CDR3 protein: CASSPTGRELRGGQPQHF. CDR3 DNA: TGTGCCAGCAGTCCGACAGGGAGGGAACTTCGAGGTGGTCAGCCCCAGCATTTT.